The clone carrying this T cell receptor (beta chain) has just a few counts. Every bit of the isolated RNA underwent reverse transcription, so sequencing read expressed TCRB transcripts. Here immunoSEQ multiplex PCR was the method, and the copy in TCRdb shows in-frame clones only, minus some. The sample records under 350,000 clones, about 8% being singletons. Unmatched junction bases numbered 10, after V lost 6 bases and J lost 4 bases. There are 15 residues in the CDR3. CDR1 and CDR2 (germline): MDHEN, SYDVKM. This sample is part of a study of beta chain features in type 1 diabetes. The chain joins TRBV28 to TRBJ1-2, with 8 positions matching TRBD1. The receptor comes from a woman under 30 in good health. The sequenced material came from central memory CD4+ T cells from blood. CDR3 sequence reads: CASRVGGTGGYGYTF. CDR3 coding DNA: TGTGCCAGCAGAGTTGGTGGGACAGGAGGCTATGGCTACACCTTC.